This paragraph covers one TCR beta chain sequence. The data belong to a study of blood T cell repertoires in COVID-19. Study-wide background: From T cells, B-cell-depleted T cells, or PBMCs came the material, which was cDNA or gDNA.

Authors' analysis steps: How many nucleated cells were present was estimated from reference gene primer amplification. Repertoires were generated with immunoSEQ multiplex PCR, while TCRdb's copy carries only in-frame clones and drops some. The V and J calls and clone size are taken from that table; D and trimming were inferred from the DNA. The table lists about 28,000 clones, about 78% of them singletons. This TCR came from a boy between 2 and 15 years old with active or convalescent COVID-19. Sequencing used peripheral blood.

The CDR3 sequence is CASSQKGWAGVTYGYTF. The CDR3 coding sequence is TGTGCCAGCAGCCAAAAGGGATGGGCCGGGGTCACCTATGGCTACACCTTC. The rearrangement joins TRBV21-1 to TRBJ1-2. TRBV21-1 is given as a pseudogene. The CDR3 is 17 residues long.